This TCR beta chain was found in a study of blood T cell repertoires in COVID-19. Trimming left V 5 bases short and J 4 bases short, with 11 bases between. The CDR3 loop spans 13 amino acids. Germline CDR1 reads LNHDA; CDR2 reads SQIVND (reference sequence). The study assigned cohorts using participant-reported clinical history. Clones were read by immunoSEQ multiplex PCR, and TCRdb kept only the in-frame ones, dropping some. The table includes roughly 300,000 clones, 92% detected once. The chain employs TRBV19 and TRBJ1-1; tentative D call: TRBD1 (6 bases). This TCR derives from a woman aged 25 to 45 who had recovered from COVID-19. Sequencing used PBMCs or T cells enriched from blood (not recorded which). CDR3 region: CASSEGQRTEAFF. Written as DNA, the CDR3 is TGTGCCAGTAGTGAAGGACAGCGCACTGAAGCTTTCTTT.